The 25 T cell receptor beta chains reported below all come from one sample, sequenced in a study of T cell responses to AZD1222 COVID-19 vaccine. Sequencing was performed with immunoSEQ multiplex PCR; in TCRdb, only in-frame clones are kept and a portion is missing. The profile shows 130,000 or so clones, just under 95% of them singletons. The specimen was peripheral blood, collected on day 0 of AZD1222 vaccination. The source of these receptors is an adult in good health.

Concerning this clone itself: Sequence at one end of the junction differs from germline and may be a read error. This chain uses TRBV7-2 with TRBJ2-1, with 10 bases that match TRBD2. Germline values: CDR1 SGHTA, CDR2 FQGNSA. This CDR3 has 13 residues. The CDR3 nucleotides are TGTGCCAGCAGCGAACGACCTAGCGGGAGCCACGTCTTC. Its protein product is CASSERPSGSHVF.

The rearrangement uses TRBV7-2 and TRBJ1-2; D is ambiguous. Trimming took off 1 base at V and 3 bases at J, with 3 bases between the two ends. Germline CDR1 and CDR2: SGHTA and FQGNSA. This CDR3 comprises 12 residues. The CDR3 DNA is TGTGCCAGCAGCTTAGTTGACTATGGCTACACCTTC. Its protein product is CASSLVDYGYTF.

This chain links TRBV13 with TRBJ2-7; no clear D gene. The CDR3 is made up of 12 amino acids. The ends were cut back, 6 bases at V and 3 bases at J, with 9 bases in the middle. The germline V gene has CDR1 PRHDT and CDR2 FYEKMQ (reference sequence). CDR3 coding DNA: TGTGCCAGCAGGTCGCTGGGCTACGAGCAGTACTTC. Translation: CASRSLGYEQYF.

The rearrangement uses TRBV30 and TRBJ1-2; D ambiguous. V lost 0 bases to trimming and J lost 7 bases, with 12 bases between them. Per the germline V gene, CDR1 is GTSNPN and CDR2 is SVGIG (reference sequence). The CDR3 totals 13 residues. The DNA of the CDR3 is TGTGCCTGGAGTGTAACCCAGGCACTTGGCTACACCTTC. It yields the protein CAWSVTQALGYTF.

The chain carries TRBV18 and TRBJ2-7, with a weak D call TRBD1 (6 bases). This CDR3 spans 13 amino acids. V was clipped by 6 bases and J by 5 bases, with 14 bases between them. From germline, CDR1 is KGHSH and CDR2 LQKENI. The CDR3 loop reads CASSMTRGDEQYF. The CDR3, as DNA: TGTGCCAGCTCCATGACCAGGGGAGACGAGCAGTACTTC.

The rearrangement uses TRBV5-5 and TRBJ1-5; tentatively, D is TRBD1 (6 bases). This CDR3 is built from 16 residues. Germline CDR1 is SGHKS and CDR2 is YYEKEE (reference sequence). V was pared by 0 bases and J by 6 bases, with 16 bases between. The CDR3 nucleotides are TGTGCCAGCAGCTTGGAACCCAGGGGAAATCTTCAGCCCCAGCATTTT. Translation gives CASSLEPRGNLQPQHF.

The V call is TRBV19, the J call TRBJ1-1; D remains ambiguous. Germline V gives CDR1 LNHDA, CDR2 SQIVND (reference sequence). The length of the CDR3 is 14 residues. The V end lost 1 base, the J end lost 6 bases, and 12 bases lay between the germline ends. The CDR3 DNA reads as TGTGCCAGTAGTATAGGTGAGGGCTTTCCTGAAGCTTTCTTT. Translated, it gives CASSIGEGFPEAFF.

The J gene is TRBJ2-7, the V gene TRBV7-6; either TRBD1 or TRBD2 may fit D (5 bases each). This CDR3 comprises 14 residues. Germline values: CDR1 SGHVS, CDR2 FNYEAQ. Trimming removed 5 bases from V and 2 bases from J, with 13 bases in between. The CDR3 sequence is CASSVGGTTYEQYF. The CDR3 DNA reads TGTGCCAGCAGCGTCGGTGGGACGACCTACGAGCAGTACTTC.

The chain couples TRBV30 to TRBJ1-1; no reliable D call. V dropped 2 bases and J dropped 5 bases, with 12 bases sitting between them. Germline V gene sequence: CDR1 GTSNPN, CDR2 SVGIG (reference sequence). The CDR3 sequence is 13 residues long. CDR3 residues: CAWSRGQLTEAFF. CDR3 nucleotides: TGTGCCTGGAGTAGAGGTCAGTTAACTGAAGCTTTCTTT.

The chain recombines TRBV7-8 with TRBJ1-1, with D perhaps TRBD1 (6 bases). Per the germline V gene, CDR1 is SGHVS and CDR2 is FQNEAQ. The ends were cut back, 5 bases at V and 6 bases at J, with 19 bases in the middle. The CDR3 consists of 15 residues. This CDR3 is CASSRRQVEGAEAFF. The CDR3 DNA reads TGTGCCAGCAGCAGACGACAGGTGGAAGGGGCTGAAGCTTTCTTT.

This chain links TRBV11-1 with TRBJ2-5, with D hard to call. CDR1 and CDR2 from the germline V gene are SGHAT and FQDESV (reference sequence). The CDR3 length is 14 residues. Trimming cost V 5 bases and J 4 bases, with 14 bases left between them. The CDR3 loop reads CASSGNRETETQYF. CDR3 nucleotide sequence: TGTGCCAGCAGCGGGAACAGAGAGACAGAGACCCAGTACTTC.

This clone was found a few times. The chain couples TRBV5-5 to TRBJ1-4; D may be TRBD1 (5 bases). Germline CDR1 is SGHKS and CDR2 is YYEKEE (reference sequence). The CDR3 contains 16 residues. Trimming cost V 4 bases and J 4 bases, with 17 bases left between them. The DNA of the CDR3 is TGTGCCAGCAGCGGGGAGGGGCCGCTCCTTAATGAAAAACTGTTTTTT. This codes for CASSGEGPLLNEKLFF. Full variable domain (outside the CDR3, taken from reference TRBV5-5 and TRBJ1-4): DAGVTQSPTHLIKTRGQQVTLRCSPISGHKSVSWYQQVLGQGPQFIFQYYEKEERGRGNFPDRFSARQFPNYSSELNVNALLLGDSALYLCASSGEGPLLNEKLFFGSGTQLSVL.

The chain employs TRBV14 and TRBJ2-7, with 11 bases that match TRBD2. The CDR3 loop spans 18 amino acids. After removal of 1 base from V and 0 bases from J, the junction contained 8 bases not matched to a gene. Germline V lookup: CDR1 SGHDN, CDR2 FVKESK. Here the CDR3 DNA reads TGTGCCAGCAGCCAAGGGTGGGCAACTAGCGGGAGCTCCTACGAGCAGTACTTC. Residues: CASSQGWATSGSSYEQYF.

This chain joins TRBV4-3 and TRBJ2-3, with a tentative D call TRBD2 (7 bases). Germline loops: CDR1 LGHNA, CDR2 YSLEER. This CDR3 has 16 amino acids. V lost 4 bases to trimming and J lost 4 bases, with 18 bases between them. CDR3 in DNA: TGCGCCAGCAGCCTTGGGACTGGGGGGGGCGCAGATACGCAGTATTTT. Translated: CASSLGTGGGADTQYF.

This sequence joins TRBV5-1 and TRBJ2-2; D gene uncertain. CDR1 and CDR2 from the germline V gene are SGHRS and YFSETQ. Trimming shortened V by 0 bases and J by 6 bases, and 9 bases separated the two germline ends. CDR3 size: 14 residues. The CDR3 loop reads CASSLVPGSGELFF. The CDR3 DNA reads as TGCGCCAGCAGCTTGGTACCTGGGTCCGGGGAGCTGTTTTTT.

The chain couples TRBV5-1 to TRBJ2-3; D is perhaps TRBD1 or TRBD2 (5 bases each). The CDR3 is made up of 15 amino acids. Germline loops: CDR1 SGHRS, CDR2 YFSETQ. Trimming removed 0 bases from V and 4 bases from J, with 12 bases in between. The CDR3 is CASSLGGSQADTQYF. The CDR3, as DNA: TGCGCCAGCAGCTTGGGGGGGAGTCAGGCAGATACGCAGTATTTT.

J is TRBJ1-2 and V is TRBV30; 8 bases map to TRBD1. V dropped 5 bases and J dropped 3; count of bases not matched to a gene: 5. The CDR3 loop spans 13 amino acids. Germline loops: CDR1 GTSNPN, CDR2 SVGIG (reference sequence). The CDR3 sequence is CAWYGQGHYGYTF. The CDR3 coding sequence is TGTGCCTGGTACGGACAGGGCCACTATGGCTACACCTTC.

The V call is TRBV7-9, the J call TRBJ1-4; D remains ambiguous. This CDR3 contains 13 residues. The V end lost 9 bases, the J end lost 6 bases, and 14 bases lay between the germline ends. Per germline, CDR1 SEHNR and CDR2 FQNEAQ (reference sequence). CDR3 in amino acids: CASVGFRDEKLFF. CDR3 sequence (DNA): TGTGCCAGTGTGGGGTTCCGGGATGAAAAACTGTTTTTT.

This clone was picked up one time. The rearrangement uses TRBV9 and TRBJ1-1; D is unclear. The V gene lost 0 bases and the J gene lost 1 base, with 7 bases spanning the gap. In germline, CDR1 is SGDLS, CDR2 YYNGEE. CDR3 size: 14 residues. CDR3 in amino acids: CASSVGRPNTEAFF. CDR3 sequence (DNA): TGTGCCAGCAGCGTAGGACGGCCGAACACTGAAGCTTTCTTT.

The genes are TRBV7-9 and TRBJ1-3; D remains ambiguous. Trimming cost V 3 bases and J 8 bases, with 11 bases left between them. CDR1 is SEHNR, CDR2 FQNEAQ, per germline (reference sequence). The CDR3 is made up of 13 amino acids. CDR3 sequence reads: CASSFSLGDTIYF. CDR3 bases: TGTGCCAGCAGCTTTAGCCTCGGGGACACCATATATTTT.

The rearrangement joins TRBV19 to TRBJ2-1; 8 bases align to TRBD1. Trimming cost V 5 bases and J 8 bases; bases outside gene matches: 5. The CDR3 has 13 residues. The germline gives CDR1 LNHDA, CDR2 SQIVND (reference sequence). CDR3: CASSRDRGDEQFF. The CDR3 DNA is TGTGCCAGTAGTCGCGACAGGGGCGATGAGCAGTTCTTC. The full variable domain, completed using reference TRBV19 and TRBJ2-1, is DGGITQSPKYLFRKEGQNVTLSCEQNLNHDAMYWYRQDPGQGLRLIYYSQIVNDFQKGDIAEGYSVSREKKESFPLTVTSAQKNPTAFYLCASSRDRGDEQFFGPGTRLTVL.

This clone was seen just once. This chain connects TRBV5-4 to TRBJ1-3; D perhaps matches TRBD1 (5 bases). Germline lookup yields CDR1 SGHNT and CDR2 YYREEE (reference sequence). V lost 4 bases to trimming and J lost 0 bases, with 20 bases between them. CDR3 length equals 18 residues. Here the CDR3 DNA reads TGTGCCAGCAGCCAGGATACGGGGCGACAAGACTCTGGAAACACCATATATTTT. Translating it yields CASSQDTGRQDSGNTIYF.

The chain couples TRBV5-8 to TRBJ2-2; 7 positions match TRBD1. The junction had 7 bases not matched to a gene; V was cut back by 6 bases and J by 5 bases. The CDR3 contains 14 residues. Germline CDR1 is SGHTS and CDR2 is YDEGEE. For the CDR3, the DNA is TGTGCCAGCAATAGACAGGGTCAGACCGGGGAGCTGTTTTTT. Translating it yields CASNRQGQTGELFF. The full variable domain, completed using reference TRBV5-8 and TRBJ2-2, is EAGVTQSPTHLIKTRGQQATLRCSPISGHTSVYWYQQALGLGLQFLLWYDEGEERNRGNFPPRFSGRQFPNYSSELNVNALELEDSALYLCASNRQGQTGELFFGEGSRLTVL.

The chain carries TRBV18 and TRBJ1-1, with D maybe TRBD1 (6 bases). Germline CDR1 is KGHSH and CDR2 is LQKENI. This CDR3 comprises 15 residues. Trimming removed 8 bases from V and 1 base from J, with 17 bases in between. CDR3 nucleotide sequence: TGTGCCAGCCCCTCGCCCCAGGGACAGAACACTGAAGCTTTCTTT. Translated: CASPSPQGQNTEAFF.

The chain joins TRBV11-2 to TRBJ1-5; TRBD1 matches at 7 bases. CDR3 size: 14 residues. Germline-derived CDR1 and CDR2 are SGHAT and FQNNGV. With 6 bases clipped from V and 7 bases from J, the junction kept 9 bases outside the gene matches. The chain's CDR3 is CASSYDRVGQPQHF. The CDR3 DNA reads TGTGCCAGCAGTTATGACAGGGTGGGGCAGCCCCAGCATTTT.